These 26 T cell receptor beta chains originate from one sample sequenced in a study of Graves' ophthalmopathy and Graves' hyperthyroidism. CDR3 regions of TCR beta were amplified from RNA transcripts. After a first-round RT-PCR with HTBI primers, a second-round multiplex PCR was run. Using its own MiXCR run on the multiplex PCR reads, TCRdb lists one record per CDR3 protein. The sample holds roughly 610,000 distinct CDR3 sequences; around a fifth are singletons and the top ten take around 7%. The specimen sequenced was peripheral blood. These receptors were collected from a woman between 18 and 29 years old with stable Graves' hyperthyroidism. Some clones in this sample may be carry-over from other donors' samples.

DNA of the CDR3: TGTGCCTGGATTGGAGCAATCCGCCCATATTTT. It codes for CAWIGAIRPYF. The chain employs TRBV30 and TRBJ1-3; D gene uncertain. V was cut by 4 bases and J by 15 bases, with 16 bases left in between. Germline V CDR1 and CDR2: GTSNPN, SVGIG (reference sequence). The CDR3 is 11 amino acids.

At least ten counts were recorded for this clonotype. The chain carries TRBV6-5 and TRBJ2-7, with 7 bases that match TRBD1. The CDR3 runs to 13 residues. The V segment lost 2 bases and the J segment 3 bases; nucleotides outside the gene matches: 1. Germline lookup yields CDR1 MNHEY and CDR2 SVGAGI. The CDR3 bases are TGTGCCAGCAGTTACGACAGGGACTACGAGCAGTACTTC. Its translation is CASSYDRDYEQYF.

In its sample, this clonotype was seen many times. The rearrangement uses TRBV28 and TRBJ2-4; D is unclear. Germline V gene lookup returns CDR1 MDHEN and CDR2 SYDVKM. The CDR3 runs 13 residues. V was cut by 9 bases and J by 8 bases, with 17 bases left in between. In DNA, the CDR3 is TGTGCCAGTACGACTGGTACGAGTGACATTCAGTACTTC. Translating it yields CASTTGTSDIQYF.

The gene calls are TRBV12-3 or TRBV12-4 and TRBJ2-4; the match to TRBD1 covers 9 bases. The CDR3 loop spans 16 amino acids. V trimming: 6 bases; J trimming: 0 bases; junction bases outside the gene matches: 6. CDR3 DNA: TGTGCCAGCAGCTCGGGACAGGGCATAGCCAAAAACATTCAGTACTTC. Protein product: CASSSGQGIAKNIQYF.

The gene calls are TRBV7-2 and TRBJ2-5, with 7 bases fitting TRBD2. With 5 bases clipped from V and 3 bases from J, the junction kept 9 bases outside the gene matches. Germline values: CDR1 SGHTA, CDR2 FQGNSA. The CDR3 is 15 residues long. Here the CDR3 DNA reads TGTGCCAGCAGCCCCCGGTATGGGGGGGAAGAGACCCAGTACTTC. Translated, it gives CASSPRYGGEETQYF.

The chain is built from TRBV29-1 and TRBJ1-1, with D uncertain. The CDR3 has 14 residues. From germline, CDR1 is SQVTM and CDR2 ANQGSEA. V was clipped by 1 base and J by 0 bases, with 9 bases between them. Here the CDR3 DNA reads TGCAGCGTTGAAGGGCGGCTCATGAACACTGAAGCTTTCTTT. It specifies CSVEGRLMNTEAFF.

This clonotype occurred many times. The genes are TRBV6-5 and TRBJ1-1, with D uncertain. The CDR3 has 12 residues. Trimming cost V 7 bases and J 2 bases, with 8 bases left between them. The germline gives CDR1 MNHEY, CDR2 SVGAGI. CDR3 amino acids: CASIRVNTEAFF. The DNA for the CDR3 is TGTGCCAGCATAAGGGTAAACACTGAAGCTTTCTTT.

The gene calls are TRBV6-1 and TRBJ1-6; 10 bases match TRBD1. CDR1 and CDR2 from the germline V gene are MNHNS and SASEGT. The ends lost 7 bases at V and 1 base at J; junction bases unmatched: 4. The CDR3 is 16 amino acids. The CDR3 DNA is TGTGCCAGCACGACAGGGGGCCTGTCCTATAATTCACCCCTCCACTTT. This sequence encodes CASTTGGLSYNSPLHF.

This clonotype was observed at least ten times. The genes are TRBV7-9 and TRBJ1-2, with D possibly TRBD1 on 6 matching bases. The germline V gene encodes CDR1 SEHNR and CDR2 FQNEAQ (reference sequence). The germline V and J ends were trimmed by 3 bases and 3 bases, with 14 bases remaining between them. This CDR3 spans 15 amino acids. CDR3 region: CASSFLWTEDYGYTF. The CDR3 coding sequence is TGTGCCAGCAGCTTCCTGTGGACAGAAGACTATGGCTACACCTTC.

There are many counts of this clonotype. The V call is TRBV10-2, the J call TRBJ2-4; 10 bases map to TRBD2. From germline, CDR1 is WSHSY and CDR2 SAAADI. This CDR3 is 17 amino acids long. V was pared by 2 bases and J by 0 bases, with 4 bases of the junction left unmatched. CDR3 sequence (DNA): TGCGCCAGCAGTGAGGGACTAGCGGTTCTAGCCAAAAACATTCAGTACTTC. This sequence encodes CASSEGLAVLAKNIQYF.

This chain connects TRBV6-5 to TRBJ1-1, with D uncertain. The V gene's germline CDR1 is MNHEY and CDR2 SVGAGI. This CDR3 has 13 residues. V lost 2 bases and J 7 bases, leaving 11 bases between the germline ends. CDR3 bases: TGTGCCAGCAGTTACGGGGAGTTAAGTGAAGCTTTCTTT. Residues: CASSYGELSEAFF.

This clonotype was counted ten times or more. The genes are TRBV6-1 and TRBJ2-7, with D perhaps TRBD2 (5 bases). V lost 2 bases, J lost 5 bases, and 13 bases lay in between. Germline CDR1 and CDR2: MNHNS and SASEGT. The CDR3 loop spans 14 amino acids. In DNA form, the CDR3 reads TGTGCCAGCAGTGAATCGCGGGTGTTCGACGAGCAGTACTTC. The encoded protein is CASSESRVFDEQYF.

This clonotype was picked up many times. V and J are TRBV12-3 or TRBV12-4 and TRBJ2-7, with no clear D. Trimming removed 5 bases at V and 3 bases at J, with 14 bases between. The CDR3 contains 14 residues. CDR3 residues: CASSATLQDYEQYF. In DNA, the CDR3 is TGTGCCAGCAGTGCCACCCTTCAGGACTACGAGCAGTACTTC.

There are many counts of this clonotype. This chain uses TRBV9 with TRBJ2-2; D is undetermined. The V and J ends lost 0 bases and 4 bases respectively, with 10 bases between them. The length of the CDR3 is 15 residues. Germline assignment: CDR1 SGDLS and CDR2 YYNGEE. DNA for the CDR3: TGTGCCAGCAGCGTAGTTGGCGGCGGCACCGGGGAGCTGTTTTTT. This gives the protein CASSVVGGGTGELFF.

This clonotype has a count of ten or more. This chain connects TRBV7-2 to TRBJ1-1; 7 nucleotides agree with TRBD1. Germline-derived CDR1 and CDR2 are SGHTA and FQGNSA. The V segment lost 5 bases and the J segment 7 bases; nucleotides outside the gene matches: 13. There are 15 residues in the CDR3. CDR3 coding DNA: TGTGCCAGCAGCCTATCGGGACAGCGAATCCTTGAAGCTTTCTTT. Protein sequence: CASSLSGQRILEAFF.

This clonotype showed up just once. V and J are TRBV11-2 and TRBJ1-2; D ambiguous. The CDR3 totals 12 residues. Germline CDR1 is SGHAT and CDR2 is FQNNGV. V was trimmed by 1 base and J by 8 bases, leaving 8 bases between them. This chain's CDR3 is CASSLVQEGYTF. CDR3 DNA sequence: TGTGCCAGCAGCTTAGTCCAAGAAGGCTACACCTTC.

Worth noting for this clonotype: The junction differs from germline at one of its ends, possibly a read error. The V and J genes are TRBV15 and TRBJ1-1, with D perhaps matching TRBD1 (5 bases). Germline V gives CDR1 LNHNV, CDR2 YYDKDF (reference sequence). The CDR3 sequence is 14 residues long. The CDR3 DNA follows: TGTGCCACCACCAGACGGACACTGAACACTGAAGCTTTCTTT. Translated: CATTRRTLNTEAFF.

This clonotype was counted at least ten times. V usage is TRBV20-1 and J usage is TRBJ1-2; D unresolved. Germline CDR1 is DFQATT and CDR2 is SNEGSKA (reference sequence). Trimming took off 3 bases at V and 7 bases at J, with 12 bases between the two ends. CDR3 length: 12 amino acids. The CDR3 region is CSASDSGIGYTF. The CDR3 nucleotides read TGCAGTGCTAGTGACTCTGGGATTGGCTACACCTTC.

This clonotype was detected many times. The chain carries TRBV7-2 and TRBJ2-5, with 9 bases fitting TRBD1. The V gene end was trimmed by 4 bases and the J gene end by 5 bases; junction bases not matched to a gene: 5. The CDR3 has 14 residues. Germline CDR1 SGHTA, CDR2 FQGNSA. The CDR3 bases are TGTGCCAGCAGCTCCCCCGGGACAGGGGAGACCCAGTACTTC. It encodes CASSSPGTGETQYF.

This sequence joins TRBV6-1 and TRBJ1-1; D is undetermined. V gave up 1 base and J gave up 0 bases, with 9 bases separating them. Per germline, CDR1 MNHNS and CDR2 SASEGT. This CDR3 contains 15 residues. For the CDR3, the DNA is TGTGCCAGCAGTGAAGTAGGCCTCCTGAACACTGAAGCTTTCTTT. Translated: CASSEVGLLNTEAFF.

This clonotype was found many times. The V call is TRBV7-3, the J call TRBJ2-4; TRBD1 is a possible D gene (6 bases). Per germline, CDR1 SGHTA and CDR2 FQGTGA. With 2 bases removed from V and 9 bases from J, the gap between germline ends came to 11 bases. The CDR3 is made up of 13 amino acids. In nucleotides, the CDR3 is TGTGCCAGCAGCTTATATCGAGGGGGCATTCAGTACTTC. Translation: CASSLYRGGIQYF. The full variable domain, its missing parts supplied by reference TRBV7-3 and TRBJ2-4, is GAGVSQTPSNKVTEKGKYVELRCDPISGHTALYWYRQSLGQGPEFLIYFQGTGAADDSGLPNDRFFAVRPEGSVSTLKIQRTERGDSAVYLCASSLYRGGIQYFGAGTRLSVL.

The chain is built from TRBV7-9 and TRBJ2-5; D perhaps matches TRBD1 (5 bases). Germline V gene lookup returns CDR1 SEHNR and CDR2 FQNEAQ (reference sequence). V was clipped by 1 base and J by 7 bases, with 13 bases between them. CDR3 length: 14 amino acids. The CDR3 loop reads CASSLVAGPGTQYF. CDR3 nucleotide sequence: TGTGCCAGCAGCTTAGTTGCAGGGCCGGGGACCCAGTACTTC.

The chain couples TRBV7-2 to TRBJ1-1, with D possibly TRBD1 on 5 matching bases. This CDR3 contains 14 residues. The germline gives CDR1 SGHTA, CDR2 FQGNSA. V was pared by 1 base and J by 6 bases, with 12 bases between. The CDR3 DNA reads as TGTGCCAGCAGCTTAGGGGGCAGGGCCCCTGAAGCTTTCTTT. Its protein is CASSLGGRAPEAFF.

The chain recombines TRBV30 with TRBJ2-5; a weak D match, TRBD1 (5 bases). CDR3 size: 13 residues. Germline loops: CDR1 GTSNPN, CDR2 SVGIG (reference sequence). Trimming shortened V by 1 base and J by 4 bases, and 10 bases separated the two germline ends. Written as DNA, the CDR3 is TGTGCCTGGAGTGATGGGGCCCCAGAGACCCAGTACTTC. It is translated as CAWSDGAPETQYF. Using reference TRBV30 and TRBJ2-5 for the parts outside the CDR3, the full variable domain is SQTIHQWPATLVQPVGSPLSLECTVEGTSNPNLYWYRQAAGRGLQLLFYSVGIGQISSEVPQNLSASRPQDRQFILSSKKLLLSDSGFYLCAWSDGAPETQYFGPGTRLLVL.

The sample holds many counts of this clonotype. The chain carries TRBV6-5 and TRBJ1-5; 9 bases map to TRBD1. The CDR3 spans 16 residues. Trimming took 4 bases from V and 5 from J; bases not matched to a gene: 9. The germline V gene has CDR1 MNHEY and CDR2 SVGAGI. CDR3 residues: CASSFYRDRDDQPQHF. CDR3 DNA: TGTGCCAGCAGTTTTTACCGGGACAGGGATGATCAGCCCCAGCATTTT.

In its sample, this clonotype was seen many times. The J gene is TRBJ2-5, the V gene TRBV20-1; tentatively, D is TRBD1 (6 bases). Trimming took off 5 bases at V and 1 base at J, with 11 bases between the two ends. The CDR3 sequence is 13 residues long. Germline V lookup: CDR1 DFQATT, CDR2 SNEGSKA (reference sequence). In DNA form, the CDR3 reads TGCAGTGCTCCGGACAGAGCCCAAGAGACCCAGTACTTC. As protein: CSAPDRAQETQYF.